One sample yielded the 30 T cell receptor beta chains listed below, sequenced in a study of beta chain features in type 1 diabetes. What was sequenced were expressed TCRB transcripts, since all of the isolated RNA had been reverse transcribed. Some clones are missing from TCRdb's copy, which holds only in-frame ones; the method was immunoSEQ multiplex PCR. The data contain roughly 260,000 clones, just over 20% of them singletons. Their antigen targets remain unknown. Findings and limits, study-wide: Significant though moderate, a shortening of TCRB CDR3s appeared in all four CD4+ subsets of Type 1 diabetes patients.

Sequenced: naive CD4+ T cells from blood. Source of these receptors: a woman aged 40 to 50 with type 1 diabetes.

This clone was observed a handful of times. The chain is built from TRBV10-3 and TRBJ1-2; perhaps TRBD1 as D (6 bases). The V gene lost 7 bases and the J gene lost 5 bases, with 14 bases spanning the gap. The CDR3 loop spans 13 amino acids. CDR1 is ENHRY and CDR2 is SYGVKD in the germline V gene. The CDR3: CAITPERGYGYTF. In DNA form, the CDR3 reads TGTGCCATCACCCCAGAGAGGGGGTATGGCTACACCTTC.

Only a few counts were recorded for this clone. The chain couples TRBV9 to TRBJ1-2; D is ambiguous. Trimming cost V 3 bases and J 1 base, with 4 bases left between them. Germline loops: CDR1 SGDLS, CDR2 YYNGEE. CDR3 length: 12 amino acids. Written as DNA, the CDR3 is TGTGCCAGCAGCGCCATTAACTATGGCTACACCTTC. It translates to CASSAINYGYTF.

The chain couples TRBV29-1 to TRBJ2-7, with 10 bases lining up with TRBD1. V lost 5 bases to trimming and J lost 3 bases; unmatched junction nucleotides: 4. Germline CDR1 SQVTM, CDR2 ANQGSEA. The CDR3 is made up of 13 amino acids. The CDR3: CSVLGQGNYEQYF. DNA of the CDR3: TGCAGCGTTCTGGGACAGGGGAACTACGAGCAGTACTTC.

This clone occurred a few times. This chain uses TRBV19 with TRBJ2-7, with 7 nucleotides matching TRBD1. V shed 4 bases and J 5 bases; nucleotides not matched to a gene: 5. This CDR3 spans 13 amino acids. Germline CDR1 and CDR2: LNHDA and SQIVND (reference sequence). In DNA form, the CDR3 reads TGTGCCAGTAGTACGGGAACAGGGGACGAGCAGTACTTC. Translating gives CASSTGTGDEQYF. The whole variable domain, filled in from reference TRBV19 and TRBJ2-7, reads DGGITQSPKYLFRKEGQNVTLSCEQNLNHDAMYWYRQDPGQGLRLIYYSQIVNDFQKGDIAEGYSVSREKKESFPLTVTSAQKNPTAFYLCASSTGTGDEQYFGPGTRLTVT.

The V call is TRBV6-5, the J call TRBJ2-1; 7 bases are a match to TRBD2. V shed 6 bases and J 3 bases; nucleotides not matched to a gene: 2. The CDR3 totals 13 residues. Germline V gives CDR1 MNHEY, CDR2 SVGAGI. DNA for the CDR3: TGTGCCAGCAGCAGGACTAGCTACAATGAGCAGTTCTTC. It encodes CASSRTSYNEQFF.

In its sample, this clone was seen a few times. The V and J genes are TRBV2 and TRBJ1-5; maybe TRBD1 (5 bases). The CDR3 runs 13 residues. V shed 8 bases and J shed 5 bases, with 13 bases lying between them. CDR1 and CDR2 from the germline V gene are SNHLY and FYNNEI. The CDR3 nucleotides are TGTGCCAGCGGGGGAGGGACGGATCAGCCCCAGCATTTT. It codes for CASGGGTDQPQHF.

The rearrangement joins TRBV6-6 to TRBJ1-5, with D perhaps matching TRBD1 (6 bases). Germline CDR1 reads MNHNY; CDR2 reads SVGAGI (reference sequence). Trimming cost V 6 bases and J 5 bases, with 14 bases left between them. The CDR3 loop spans 14 amino acids. The CDR3 DNA reads TGTGCCAGCAGCCGGTCGACAGGTGATCAGCCCCAGCATTTT. Residues: CASSRSTGDQPQHF.

This clone was counted between two and nine times. The chain carries TRBV9 and TRBJ2-3; 10 nucleotides agree with TRBD2. J was trimmed by 11 bases and V by 4 bases; bases with no gene match: 7. Germline assignment: CDR1 SGDLS and CDR2 YYNGEE. The CDR3 extends over 13 amino acids. CDR3 coding DNA: TGTGCCAGCAGCCCCCGGCTAGCGGGGGTGCAGTATTTT. It codes for CASSPRLAGVQYF.

The chain links TRBV2 to TRBJ2-1; D not certain. The CDR3 runs to 14 residues. The germline gives CDR1 SNHLY, CDR2 FYNNEI. Trimming removed 10 bases from V and 0 bases from J, with 13 bases in between. The chain's CDR3 is CATPRESSYNEQFF. In DNA form, the CDR3 reads TGTGCCACCCCCCGCGAGAGCTCCTACAATGAGCAGTTCTTC.

V usage is TRBV5-1 and J usage is TRBJ1-2, with D possibly matching TRBD1 (6 bases). CDR1 and CDR2 (germline): SGHRS, YFSETQ. The V and J ends lost 3 bases and 5 bases respectively, with 17 bases between them. The CDR3 spans 15 residues. The CDR3 DNA sequence: TGCGCCAGCAGCTCCCTCTCACAGGGATGGTATGGCTACACCTTC. Translating it yields CASSSLSQGWYGYTF.

This clone has more than one count but fewer than ten. Here the CDR3 DNA reads TGTGCCATAGCTAGCGGCTCCTACAATGAGCAGTTCTTC. This codes for CAIASGSYNEQFF. The chain recombines TRBV10-3 with TRBJ2-1; 7 bases match TRBD2. The CDR3 spans 13 residues. CDR1 and CDR2 (germline): ENHRY, SYGVKD. V lost 9 bases and J lost 0; bases outside the gene matches: 2.

In this sample, this clone turned up a few times. V and J are TRBV28 and TRBJ2-5; possibly TRBD2 for D (6 bases). The V and J ends lost 3 bases and 5 bases respectively, with 13 bases between them. CDR1 and CDR2 from the germline V gene are MDHEN and SYDVKM. The CDR3 is made up of 14 amino acids. The CDR3 DNA reads as TGTGCCAGCAGTTTTGGAGGGGAAAGGGAGACCCAGTACTTC. The encoded protein is CASSFGGERETQYF. Based on the CDR3 plus reference TRBV28 and TRBJ2-5, the full variable domain is DVKVTQSSRYLVKRTGEKVFLECVQDMDHENMFWYRQDPGLGLRLIYFSYDVKMKEKGDIPEGYSVSREKKERFSLILESASTNQTSMYLCASSFGGERETQYFGPGTRLLVL.

The rearrangement uses TRBV4-1 and TRBJ1-1, with D hard to call. Between the trimmed V and J ends, which lost 1 base and 2 bases, there was a span of 8 bases. The CDR3 extends over 14 amino acids. Per the germline V gene, CDR1 is MGHRA and CDR2 is YSYEKL. CDR3 in DNA: TGCGCCAGCAGCCAAGGGGGAGGTAACACTGAAGCTTTCTTT. Protein: CASSQGGGNTEAFF.

This clone showed up just a few times. The rearrangement joins TRBV4-3 to TRBJ1-2; D might be TRBD1 (5 bases). The V end was cut by 0 bases, the J end by 2 bases, with 7 bases between. Per germline, CDR1 LGHNA and CDR2 YSLEER. This CDR3 is built from 14 residues. CDR3 in amino acids: CASSQDRQNYGYTF. CDR3 sequence (DNA): TGCGCCAGCAGCCAAGACCGACAGAACTATGGCTACACCTTC.

The CDR3 loop is CATSLGQGAISFNQPQHF. The CDR3 region has the DNA TGTGCCACCAGCCTGGGACAGGGGGCCATATCGTTCAATCAGCCCCAGCATTTT. The V call is TRBV15, the J call TRBJ1-5; 12 bases are shared with TRBD1. The CDR3 runs to 18 residues. The V gene end was trimmed by 5 bases and the J gene end by 3 bases; junction bases not matched to a gene: 11. Germline CDR1 and CDR2: LNHNV and YYDKDF (reference sequence). Full variable domain (missing parts from reference TRBV15 and TRBJ1-5): DAMVIQNPRYQVTQFGKPVTLSCSQTLNHNVMYWYQQKSSQAPKLLFHYYDKDFNNEADTPDNFQSRRPNTSFCFLDIRSPGLGDTAMYLCATSLGQGAISFNQPQHFGDGTRLSIL.

The rearrangement uses TRBV9 and TRBJ1-4, with TRBD1 matching over 9 bases. The trim removed 4 bases at V and 9 bases at J, leaving 4 bases unmatched. Germline CDR1 and CDR2: SGDLS and YYNGEE. The CDR3 contains 13 residues. The CDR3 loop is CASSIGQGQKLFF. CDR3 nucleotides: TGTGCCAGCAGCATCGGACAGGGGCAAAAACTGTTTTTT.

The chain recombines TRBV11-2 with TRBJ2-5; D is unclear. CDR1 and CDR2 from the germline V gene are SGHAT and FQNNGV. V lost 4 bases, J lost 1 base, and 10 bases lay in between. The CDR3 contains 14 residues. CDR3 bases: TGTGCCAGCAGCTCCCCGGTTTCCCAAGAGACCCAGTACTTC. Translated: CASSSPVSQETQYF.

This clone was seen a single time. This chain joins TRBV14 and TRBJ2-5, with D hard to call. CDR3 size: 13 residues. Trimming removed 1 base from V and 2 bases from J, with 5 bases in between. The germline CDR1 and CDR2 sequences are SGHDN and FVKESK. The CDR3 spells CASSQVTQETQYF. CDR3 bases: TGTGCCAGCAGCCAAGTTACACAAGAGACCCAGTACTTC. Full variable domain (rest looked up from reference TRBV14 and TRBJ2-5): EAGVTQFPSHSVIEKGQTVTLRCDPISGHDNLYWYRRVMGKEIKFLLHFVKESKQDESGMPNNRFLAERTGGTYSTLKVQPAELEDSGVYFCASSQVTQETQYFGPGTRLLVL.

A word on this clone: Within the sample, other DNA sequences also encode this same CDR3. The V and J genes are TRBV7-9 and TRBJ2-5; 7 positions match TRBD1. The CDR3 extends over 14 amino acids. In germline, CDR1 is SEHNR, CDR2 FQNEAQ (reference sequence). J was trimmed by 1 base and V by 5 bases; bases with no gene match: 4. The CDR3 DNA reads as TGTGCCAGCAGCCTTGGGACAGTCCAAGAGACCCAGTACTTC. Translation: CASSLGTVQETQYF.

This clone was counted a single time. The rearrangement uses TRBV6-6 and TRBJ2-3; 10 bases match TRBD2. J gave up 8 bases and V 6 bases, and 11 bases lay outside the gene matches. The CDR3 extends over 15 amino acids. Germline V gene data show CDR1 as MNHNY and CDR2 as SVGAGI (reference sequence). The CDR3 coding sequence is TGTGCCAGCAGCAAACTAGCGGGGCAACGCGGTACGCAGTATTTT. It is translated as CASSKLAGQRGTQYF.

This clone was counted between two and nine times. The gene calls are TRBV4-2 and TRBJ1-1; D is undetermined. CDR1 and CDR2 (germline): LGHNA, YNFKEQ. CDR3 length: 12 amino acids. The germline V and J ends were trimmed by 0 bases and 6 bases, with 5 bases remaining between them. CDR3 loop: CASSQDMSEAFF. The CDR3 bases are TGTGCCAGCAGCCAAGACATGTCTGAAGCTTTCTTT.

This clone was counted a few times. This chain uses TRBV5-4 with TRBJ2-5; weak D call: TRBD2 (6 bases). The CDR3 is 15 amino acids. Germline CDR1 and CDR2: SGHNT and YYREEE (reference sequence). V was trimmed by 4 bases and J by 2 bases, leaving 15 bases between them. This chain's CDR3 is CASSTDGRRQETQYF. The CDR3 coding sequence is TGTGCCAGCAGCACCGACGGGAGAAGGCAAGAGACCCAGTACTTC.

To note about this clone: Other DNA sequences in the same sample also yield this CDR3. V is TRBV20-1 and J is TRBJ2-3; no clear D gene. Trimming cost V 1 base and J 3 bases, with 2 bases left between them. Germline values: CDR1 DFQATT, CDR2 SNEGSKA (reference sequence). This CDR3 contains 11 residues. CDR3 DNA: TGCAGTGCTAGAGCAACAGATACGCAGTATTTT. It translates to CSARATDTQYF.

The chain recombines TRBV14 with TRBJ2-3; possibly TRBD2 for D (5 bases). The germline CDR1 and CDR2 sequences are SGHDN and FVKESK. This CDR3 region has 13 residues. Trimming removed 1 base at V and 7 bases at J, with 9 bases between. Here the CDR3 DNA reads TGTGCCAGCAGCCAAGCCGGAGGACATACGCAGTATTTT. Translated, it gives CASSQAGGHTQYF.

In this sample, this clone turned up a few times. This sequence joins TRBV20-1 and TRBJ1-5, with D maybe TRBD1 (5 bases). V shed 6 bases and J shed 5 bases, with 8 bases lying between them. Looked up from germline, CDR1 is DFQATT and CDR2 is SNEGSKA (reference sequence). The length of the CDR3 is 11 residues. CDR3 sequence: CSADRDQPQHF. The CDR3 DNA sequence: TGCAGTGCCGACAGAGATCAGCCCCAGCATTTT.

This chain joins TRBV14 and TRBJ2-2; unclear D gene. CDR1 is SGHDN, CDR2 FVKESK, per germline. The CDR3 is 14 amino acids. Trimming took off 2 bases at V and 2 bases at J, with 6 bases between the two ends. The CDR3 reads CASSQTLNTGELFF. DNA of the CDR3: TGTGCCAGCAGCCAAACACTAAACACCGGGGAGCTGTTTTTT.

This clone was seen a handful of times. The V and J genes are TRBV7-2 and TRBJ2-7; 9 bases are a match to TRBD2. The CDR3 extends over 16 amino acids. Germline loops: CDR1 SGHTA, CDR2 FQGNSA. V gave up 1 base and J gave up 0 bases; unmatched junction bases: 4. CDR3 in DNA: TGTGCCAGCAGCTTAGGGCGCGGGAGGGCCTCCTACGAGCAGTACTTC. It encodes CASSLGRGRASYEQYF. The entire variable domain, with the rest obtained from reference TRBV7-2 and TRBJ2-7, is as follows: GAGVSQSPSNKVTEKGKDVELRCDPISGHTALYWYRQSLGQGLEFLIYFQGNSAPDKSGLPSDRFSAERTGGSVSTLTIQRTQQEDSAVYLCASSLGRGRASYEQYFGPGTRLTVT.

This clone showed up just a few times. The rearrangement links TRBV5-1 to TRBJ2-7, with a possible D match to TRBD2 (6 bases). CDR1 is SGHRS, CDR2 YFSETQ, per germline. The germline V and J ends were trimmed by 3 bases and 2 bases, with 12 bases remaining between them. This CDR3 region has 14 residues. Here the CDR3 DNA reads TGCGCCAGCAGCTGGAGGGACGCGGCCTACGAGCAGTACTTC. It encodes CASSWRDAAYEQYF.

The chain is built from TRBV5-4 and TRBJ1-6; no firm D call. The CDR3 totals 14 residues. The germline CDR1 and CDR2 sequences are SGHNT and YYREEE (reference sequence). V lost 0 bases and J lost 7, with 8 bases in between. The CDR3 protein is CASSLEQLNSPLHF. DNA for the CDR3: TGTGCCAGCAGCTTGGAACAGTTAAATTCACCCCTCCACTTT.

This clone was detected only a few times. The CDR3 reads CASSSGTGAVGYTF. In DNA, the CDR3 is TGTGCCAGCAGTTCCGGGACAGGGGCTGTTGGCTACACCTTC. The chain recombines TRBV7-6 with TRBJ1-2; 10 bases are shared with TRBD1. Germline values: CDR1 SGHVS, CDR2 FNYEAQ. The CDR3 is 14 residues long. J was trimmed by 7 bases and V by 6 bases; bases with no gene match: 8. Complete variable domain (other parts from reference TRBV7-6 and TRBJ1-2): GAGVSQSPRYKVTKRGQDVALRCDPISGHVSLYWYRQALGQGPEFLTYFNYEAQQDKSGLPNDRFSAERPEGSISTLTIQRTEQRDSAMYRCASSSGTGAVGYTFGSGTRLTVV.